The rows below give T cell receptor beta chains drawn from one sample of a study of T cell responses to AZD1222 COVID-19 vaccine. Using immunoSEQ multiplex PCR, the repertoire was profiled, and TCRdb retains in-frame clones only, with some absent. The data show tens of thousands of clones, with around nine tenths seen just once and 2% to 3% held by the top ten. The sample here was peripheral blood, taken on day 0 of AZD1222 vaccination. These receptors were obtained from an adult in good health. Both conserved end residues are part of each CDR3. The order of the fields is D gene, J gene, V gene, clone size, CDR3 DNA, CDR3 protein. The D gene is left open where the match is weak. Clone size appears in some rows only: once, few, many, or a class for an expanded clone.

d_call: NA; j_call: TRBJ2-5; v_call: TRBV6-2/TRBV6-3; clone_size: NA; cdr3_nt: TGTGCCAGCAGTTACTCGATCCTAGCCGGGGAGGTAGGGGAGACCCAGTACTTC; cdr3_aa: CASSYSILAGEVGETQYF
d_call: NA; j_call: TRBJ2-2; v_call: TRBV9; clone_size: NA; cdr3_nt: TGTGCCAGCAGTAGAGGAGGGGCAAACACCGGGGAGCTGTTTTTT; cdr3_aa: CASSRGGANTGELFF
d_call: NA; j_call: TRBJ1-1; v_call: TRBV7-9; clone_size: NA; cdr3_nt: TGTGCCAGCAGTAGGAACACTGAAGCTTTCTTT; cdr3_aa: CASSRNTEAFF
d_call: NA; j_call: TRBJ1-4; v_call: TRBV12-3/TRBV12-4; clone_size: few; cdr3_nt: TGTGCCAGCAGTTTAGGAGGGACTGAAAAACTGTTTTTT; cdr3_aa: CASSLGGTEKLFF
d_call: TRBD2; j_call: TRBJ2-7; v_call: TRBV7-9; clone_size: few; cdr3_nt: TGTGCCAGCAGCCCGCCTAGCGGGAGGGCCTACGAGCAGTACTTC; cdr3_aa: CASSPPSGRAYEQYF
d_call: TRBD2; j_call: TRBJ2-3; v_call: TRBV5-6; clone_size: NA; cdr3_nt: TGTGCCAGCAGCTCAAGCGGGAGTACGACAGATACGCAGTATTTT; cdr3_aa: CASSSSGSTTDTQYF
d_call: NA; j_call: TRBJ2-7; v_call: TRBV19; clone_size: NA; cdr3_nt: TGTGCCAGTAGTATAGGTGCGTCGAGCTCCTACGAGCAGTACTTC; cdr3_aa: CASSIGASSSYEQYF
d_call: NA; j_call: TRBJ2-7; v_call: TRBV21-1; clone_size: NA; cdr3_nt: TGTGCCAGCAGCAACCAGACAGGGGGGTACGAGCAGTACTTC; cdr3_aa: CASSNQTGGYEQYF
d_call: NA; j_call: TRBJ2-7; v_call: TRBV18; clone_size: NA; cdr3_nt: TGTGCCAGCTCACCAACAGTCAAAGACTACGAGCAGTACTTC; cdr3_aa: CASSPTVKDYEQYF
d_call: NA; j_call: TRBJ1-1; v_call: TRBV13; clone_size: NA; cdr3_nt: TGTGCCAGCAGCTTCAGGAACACTGAAGCTTTCTTT; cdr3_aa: CASSFRNTEAFF
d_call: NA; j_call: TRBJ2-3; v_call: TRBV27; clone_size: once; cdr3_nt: TGTGCCAGCACCCGGACTACCAGCACAGATACGCAGTATTTT; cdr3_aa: CASTRTTSTDTQYF
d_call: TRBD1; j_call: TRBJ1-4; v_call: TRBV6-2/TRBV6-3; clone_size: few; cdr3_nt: TGTGCCAGCAGTTACTCACCGGACAGGGGATTAAGACTGTTTTTT; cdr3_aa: CASSYSPDRGLRLFF
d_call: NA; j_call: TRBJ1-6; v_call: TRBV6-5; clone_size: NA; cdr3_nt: TGTGCCAGCAGTTACTCCTCGGGGGCTAAGGCCTCACCCCTCCACTTT; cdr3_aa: CASSYSSGAKASPLHF
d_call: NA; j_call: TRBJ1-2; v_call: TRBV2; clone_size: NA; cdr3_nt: TGTGCCAGCAGTGGGGATGTGCTGGGCTACACCTTC; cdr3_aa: CASSGDVLGYTF
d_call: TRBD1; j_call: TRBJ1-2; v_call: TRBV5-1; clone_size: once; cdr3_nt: TGCGCCAGCAGCTTGTTGGACAGGCCTCCCTACACCTTC; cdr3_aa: CASSLLDRPPYTF
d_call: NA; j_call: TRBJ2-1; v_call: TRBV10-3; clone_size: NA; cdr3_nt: TGTGCCACCCGGTGGGGACCAGGGTACAATGAGCAGTTCTTC; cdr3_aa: CATRWGPGYNEQFF
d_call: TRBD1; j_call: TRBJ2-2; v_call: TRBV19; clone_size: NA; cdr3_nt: TGTGCCAGTAGTCCCCAGGGACAGGGGCAAGCCGGGGAGCTGTTTTTT; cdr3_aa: CASSPQGQGQAGELFF
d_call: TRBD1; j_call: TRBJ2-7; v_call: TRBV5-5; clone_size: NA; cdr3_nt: TGTGCCAGCAGCCCCGGGACAGGGAGCTACGAGCAGTACTTC; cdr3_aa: CASSPGTGSYEQYF
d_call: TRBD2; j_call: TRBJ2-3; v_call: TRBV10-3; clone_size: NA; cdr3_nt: TGTGCCATCACCAGGAATAGCGGGAGTGTGCCAGATACGCAGTATTTT; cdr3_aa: CAITRNSGSVPDTQYF
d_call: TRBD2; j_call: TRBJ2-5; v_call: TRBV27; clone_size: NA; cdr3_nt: TGTGCCAGCAGTTTATCGTTAGCGGGAGGGCGAGAGACCCAGTACTTC; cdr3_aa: CASSLSLAGGRETQYF